The subject of this entry is one T cell receptor beta chain. Its antigen is still unknown. CDR1 is SGHRS, CDR2 YFSETQ, per germline. Trimming took 4 bases from V and 4 from J; bases not matched to a gene: 8. CDR3 length: 15 residues. The PCR had 60 Vbeta and 13 Jbeta primers. Profiling relied on immunoSEQ multiplex PCR, and the TCRdb table lists in-frame clones only, not all of them. The sample holds 70,000 to 100,000 clones; 80% are singletons and the top ten take 20% to 30%. This entry belongs to a study of cytomegalovirus exposure and HLA in healthy donors. Study-level findings and limits: For TCR beta chains, V- and J-gene trimming was later linked to a missense DCLRE1C variant. TCR beta V segments were, for the most part, productive about 87% or about 30% of the time in an earlier analysis. Clonal expansion was found to be greater in HLA-associated TCR beta chains than in equally common others in a later analysis. CMV antigen specificity was confirmed in vitro for a few CMV-associated chains.

The rearrangement joins TRBV5-1 to TRBJ1-2; TRBD1 aligns across 9 bases. This clonotype was obtained from a woman in her fifties or sixties in good health and CMV-seropositive. The material sequenced was PBMCs. Written as DNA, the CDR3 is TGCGCCAGCAGCCCTACCTCGACAGGGGGCTATGGCTACACCTTC. Translated, it gives CASSPTSTGGYGYTF. Full variable domain (missing parts from reference TRBV5-1 and TRBJ1-2): KAGVTQTPRYLIKTRGQQVTLSCSPISGHRSVSWYQQTPGQGLQFLFEYFSETQRNKGNFPGRFSGRQFSNSRSEMNVSTLELGDSALYLCASSPTSTGGYGYTFGSGTRLTVV.